This TCR beta chain was recovered during a study of blood T cell repertoires in COVID-19. About the study: The analysed material was cDNA or gDNA that came from T cells, B-cell-depleted T cells, or PBMCs.

The CDR3 consists of 12 residues. Germline assignment: CDR1 SEHNR and CDR2 FQNEAQ (reference sequence). Trimming left V 3 bases short and J 6 bases short, with 8 bases between. Original processing notes: Researchers report that nucleated cell counts were estimated from reference gene primer amplification. The method was immunoSEQ multiplex PCR; TCRdb's version includes in-frame clones alone and lacks a portion of them. The V and J calls and the clone size are those of that table, but D and trimming were determined from the DNA. The sample gives under 100,000 clones, 80% to 90% of which show up once; approximately 1% is in the top ten.

The receptor's source is a human donor in a cohort sampled during active COVID-19. The rearrangement joins TRBV7-9 to TRBJ1-2; D is perhaps TRBD1 (5 bases). Sequencing was carried out using peripheral blood. CDR3 in DNA: TGTGCCAGCAGCTTGGGAGGGGATGGCTACACCTTC. This gives the protein CASSLGGDGYTF.